This T cell receptor beta chain is drawn from a study of TIL therapy for anti-PD-1-resistant metastatic lung cancer. Noted time point: pre-treatment sample, taken before nivolumab and TIL therapy. Sequencing used immunoSEQ v3. TCRdb's table, derived via immunoSEQ multiplex PCR, lists solely in-frame clones and lacks some. The sample gives tens of thousands of clones, 70% to 90% of which show up once; 5% is in the top ten. The receptor comes from a person between 25 and 79 years old with non-small cell lung cancer. The specimen comprised blood, sampled at baseline.

The CDR3 spells CASSQVGTTYNEQFF. The DNA of the CDR3 is TGTGCCAGCAGTCAGGTCGGGACAACATACAATGAGCAGTTCTTC. The genes are TRBV6-5 and TRBJ2-1, with D perhaps matching TRBD1 (6 bases). The CDR3 runs to 15 residues. CDR1 and CDR2 (germline): MNHEY, SVGAGI. V was clipped by 5 bases and J by 4 bases, with 15 bases between them.